The 21 T cell receptor beta chains below were found in one sample sequenced in a study of cytomegalovirus exposure and HLA in healthy donors. The PCR had 60 Vbeta and 13 Jbeta primers. Assay: immunoSEQ multiplex PCR; the TCRdb copy retains only in-frame clones and omits some. The data contain about 130,000 clones, 77% of them singletons. Input material: PBMCs. Receptors originate from a male donor in good health and CMV-seropositive.

This chain joins TRBV6-1 and TRBJ1-5; 8 bases align to TRBD1. Looked up from germline, CDR1 is MNHNS and CDR2 is SASEGT. There are 14 residues in the CDR3. The J segment lost 3 bases and the V segment lost 7 bases, leaving 5 bases of the junction unmatched. The CDR3 is CASTRTGNNQPQHF. CDR3 bases: TGTGCCAGCACTAGGACAGGGAACAATCAGCCCCAGCATTTT.

The V and J genes are TRBV2 and TRBJ2-1; 8 nucleotides align to TRBD2. Trimming removed 3 bases from V and 6 bases from J; junction bases left unmatched: 10. The CDR3 is made up of 16 amino acids. Germline assignment: CDR1 SNHLY and CDR2 FYNNEI. DNA for the CDR3: TGTGCCAGCAGTGAGGAGGCGGTAGCGGGATCCAATGAGCAGTTCTTC. Encoded protein: CASSEEAVAGSNEQFF.

This clone has a single count. The junction departs from germline at one end; a sequencing error may be responsible. This chain links TRBV7-9 with TRBJ2-6; 11 nucleotides agree with TRBD2. This CDR3 is 18 amino acids long. Germline CDR1 and CDR2: SEHNR and FQNEAQ (reference sequence). CDR3 bases: TGTGCCAGCAGCTCCCGACTAGCGGGGAGCTCTGGGGCCAACGGCCTGACTTTC. Protein: CASSSRLAGSSGANGLTF.

This chain uses TRBV19 with TRBJ2-7; no clear D gene. The CDR3 consists of 14 residues. Germline values: CDR1 LNHDA, CDR2 SQIVND (reference sequence). The germline V and J ends were trimmed by 1 base and 0 bases, with 7 bases remaining between them. CDR3 sequence reads: CASSIGLYSYEQYF. CDR3 DNA sequence: TGTGCCAGTAGTATAGGACTTTACTCCTACGAGCAGTACTTC.

About this clone itself: Other DNA sequences in the same sample also yield this CDR3. V and J are TRBV9 and TRBJ2-1; 11 nucleotides match TRBD2. Germline CDR1 SGDLS, CDR2 YYNGEE. The CDR3 totals 15 residues. V lost 3 bases, J lost 2 bases, and 1 base stayed unmatched. CDR3 nucleotide sequence: TGTGCCAGCAGCGGACTAGCGGGGACCTACAATGAGCAGTTCTTC. Its protein product is CASSGLAGTYNEQFF.

V is TRBV10-3 and J is TRBJ1-2; D gene ambiguous. V shed 2 bases and J shed 5 bases, with 12 bases lying between them. The germline gives CDR1 ENHRY, CDR2 SYGVKD. The CDR3 totals 14 residues. CDR3 nucleotides: TGTGCCATCAGTGAGCCCGCCCTAAAATATGGCTACACCTTC. Translating it yields CAISEPALKYGYTF.

The chain links TRBV6-1 to TRBJ2-6; D is undetermined. Germline V gives CDR1 MNHNS, CDR2 SASEGT. Trimming left V 2 bases short and J 4 bases short, with 3 bases between. The CDR3 has 13 residues. CDR3: CASSEQGANVLTF. DNA for the CDR3: TGTGCCAGCAGTGAACAGGGGGCCAACGTCCTGACTTTC.

This CDR3 is CASSLTGFRSTDTQYF. Written as DNA, the CDR3 is TGTGCCAGCAGCTTGACAGGCTTCCGTAGCACAGATACGCAGTATTTT. The J gene is TRBJ2-3, the V gene TRBV7-8, with D perhaps TRBD1 (6 bases). Trimming left V 3 bases short and J 0 bases short, with 13 bases between. This CDR3 spans 16 amino acids. The germline V gene has CDR1 SGHVS and CDR2 FQNEAQ.

The CDR3 region has the DNA TGTGCCAGCAGCTCAGGGGTGGGCACTGAAGCTTTCTTT. It is translated as CASSSGVGTEAFF. This chain connects TRBV5-4 to TRBJ1-1; D possibly corresponds to TRBD1 (6 bases). Trimming took 3 bases from V and 4 from J, leaving 10 bases between them. Per the germline V gene, CDR1 is SGHNT and CDR2 is YYREEE (reference sequence). CDR3 size: 13 residues.

This chain joins TRBV5-1 and TRBJ1-1; the match to TRBD1 covers 7 bases. Germline loops: CDR1 SGHRS, CDR2 YFSETQ. This CDR3 spans 15 amino acids. V shed 2 bases and J 0 bases; nucleotides not matched to a gene: 4. DNA for the CDR3: TGCGCCAGCAGCTTCGCGACAGGGATGAACACTGAAGCTTTCTTT. Translating it yields CASSFATGMNTEAFF.

This clone was seen only a few times. J is TRBJ1-2 and V is TRBV28, with TRBD1 identical over 9 bases. V lost 4 bases and J lost 3; bases outside the gene matches: 3. The CDR3 sequence is 14 residues long. In germline, CDR1 is MDHEN, CDR2 SYDVKM. The CDR3 bases are TGTGCCAGCAGTTCCGGACAGGGGCACTATGGCTACACCTTC. Protein product: CASSSGQGHYGYTF.

The V call is TRBV7-6, the J call TRBJ1-2, with 12 bases identical to TRBD1. The V and J ends lost 5 bases and 4 bases, in that order; junction bases with no gene match: 2. Germline assignment: CDR1 SGHVS and CDR2 FNYEAQ. This CDR3 comprises 14 residues. The CDR3 DNA is TGTGCCAGCAGCCCGGGACAGGGGGCCTATGGCTACACCTTC. Protein product: CASSPGQGAYGYTF. The full variable domain, in which reference TRBV7-6 and TRBJ1-2 provide the parts outside the CDR3, is GAGVSQSPRYKVTKRGQDVALRCDPISGHVSLYWYRQALGQGPEFLTYFNYEAQQDKSGLPNDRFSAERPEGSISTLTIQRTEQRDSAMYRCASSPGQGAYGYTFGSGTRLTVV.

This clone was seen only a few times. The rearrangement links TRBV7-7 to TRBJ1-3; D unclear. The CDR3 consists of 15 residues. CDR1 and CDR2 (germline): SSHAT, FNYEAQ (reference sequence). V was shortened by 5 bases and J by 0 bases, with 11 bases between the two germline ends. The CDR3 DNA reads as TGTGCCAGCAGCCCATCGTTAGACTCTGGAAACACCATATATTTT. It specifies CASSPSLDSGNTIYF.

This chain links TRBV5-6 with TRBJ1-4; TRBD1 agrees at 9 bases. Germline V gives CDR1 SGHDT, CDR2 YYEEEE. The CDR3 is made up of 15 amino acids. V lost 4 bases and J lost 6; bases outside the gene matches: 7. CDR3 residues: CASSLPGQGHEKLFF. The CDR3 DNA sequence: TGTGCCAGCAGCCTACCGGGACAGGGTCATGAAAAACTGTTTTTT. The variable domain in full, completed from reference TRBV5-6 and TRBJ1-4, reads DAGVTQSPTHLIKTRGQQVTLRCSPKSGHDTVSWYQQALGQGPQFIFQYYEEEERQRGNFPDRFSGHQFPNYSSELNVNALLLGDSALYLCASSLPGQGHEKLFFGSGTQLSVL.

V usage is TRBV6-1 and J usage is TRBJ1-1; TRBD1 aligns across 9 bases. The V gene end was trimmed by 6 bases and the J gene end by 6 bases; junction bases not matched to a gene: 5. CDR1 and CDR2 from the germline V gene are MNHNS and SASEGT. CDR3 length: 13 residues. Written as DNA, the CDR3 is TGTGCCAGCAGGGGACAGGGCTACGCTGAAGCTTTCTTT. Translated, it gives CASRGQGYAEAFF.

The chain links TRBV7-6 to TRBJ2-5; D is ambiguous. Germline V lookup: CDR1 SGHVS, CDR2 FNYEAQ. Trimming took 5 bases from V and 7 from J, leaving 11 bases between them. The CDR3 loop spans 12 amino acids. In nucleotides, the CDR3 is TGTGCCAGCAGCCCCCTAACGGGGACCCAGTACTTC. This encodes CASSPLTGTQYF.

This clone turned up a few times. V gene TRBV7-9 combines with J gene TRBJ2-5, with D tentatively TRBD1 (5 bases). The CDR3 contains 14 residues. The germline V gene encodes CDR1 SEHNR and CDR2 FQNEAQ (reference sequence). Trimming removed 2 bases from V and 3 bases from J, with 10 bases in between. The DNA of the CDR3 is TGTGCCAGCAGCTTATTGGGGCGCGAAGAGACCCAGTACTTC. It yields the protein CASSLLGREETQYF.

V usage is TRBV5-1 and J usage is TRBJ1-2; D is unclear. CDR3 length equals 14 residues. V lost 0 bases to trimming and J lost 1 base, with 7 bases between them. Germline lookup yields CDR1 SGHRS and CDR2 YFSETQ. CDR3 bases: TGCGCCAGCAGCTTGGACAAAAATAACTATGGCTACACCTTC. Translation gives CASSLDKNNYGYTF. The full variable domain, completed using reference TRBV5-1 and TRBJ1-2, is KAGVTQTPRYLIKTRGQQVTLSCSPISGHRSVSWYQQTPGQGLQFLFEYFSETQRNKGNFPGRFSGRQFSNSRSEMNVSTLELGDSALYLCASSLDKNNYGYTFGSGTRLTVV.

The rearrangement joins TRBV28 to TRBJ1-2, with 7 bases lining up with TRBD1. In germline, CDR1 is MDHEN, CDR2 SYDVKM. V shed 5 bases and J 1 base; nucleotides not matched to a gene: 10. The CDR3 runs 16 residues. The CDR3 loop is CASSTRQGPINYGYTF. DNA for the CDR3: TGTGCCAGCAGTACGAGACAGGGCCCGATTAACTATGGCTACACCTTC.

The rearrangement uses TRBV6-1 and TRBJ2-7; 7 bases align to TRBD2. This CDR3 is built from 11 residues. In germline, CDR1 is MNHNS, CDR2 SASEGT. Trimming removed 4 bases from V and 7 bases from J; junction bases left unmatched: 1. The CDR3 DNA follows: TGTGCCAGCAGTGGGGGACTAGAGCAGTACTTC. Encoded protein: CASSGGLEQYF.

The genes are TRBV29-1 and TRBJ2-1; TRBD2 aligns across 9 bases. The CDR3 spans 14 residues. CDR1 is SQVTM, CDR2 ANQGSEA, per germline. After removal of 7 bases from V and 7 bases from J, the junction contained 11 bases not matched to a gene. The CDR3 protein is CSGLSELAGNEQFF. In DNA, the CDR3 is TGCAGCGGTTTGTCGGAACTAGCGGGTAATGAGCAGTTCTTC.